The clone carrying this T cell receptor (beta chain) was seen many times. Germline CDR1 is LGHNA and CDR2 is YSLEER. There are 16 residues in the CDR3. After removal of 0 bases from V and 0 bases from J, the junction contained 2 bases not matched to a gene. TCRdb itself ran the 5' RACE reads through MiXCR, one entry per CDR3 protein. The data show 200,000 to 300,000 distinct CDR3 sequences, 8% to 9.5% seen once. This sample is drawn from a study of CD8 T cells in ankylosing spondylitis. The rearrangement uses TRBV4-3 and TRBJ2-1, with TRBD1 identical over 7 bases. Sequenced input: blood, either unsorted or a sorted T cell fraction (not recorded which). The source of this sequence is a male donor with ankylosing spondylitis or in good health (not recorded which). The CDR3 sequence: CASSQDKGASYNEQFF. The CDR3 nucleotides are TGCGCCAGCAGCCAAGATAAGGGGGCCTCCTACAATGAGCAGTTCTTC.